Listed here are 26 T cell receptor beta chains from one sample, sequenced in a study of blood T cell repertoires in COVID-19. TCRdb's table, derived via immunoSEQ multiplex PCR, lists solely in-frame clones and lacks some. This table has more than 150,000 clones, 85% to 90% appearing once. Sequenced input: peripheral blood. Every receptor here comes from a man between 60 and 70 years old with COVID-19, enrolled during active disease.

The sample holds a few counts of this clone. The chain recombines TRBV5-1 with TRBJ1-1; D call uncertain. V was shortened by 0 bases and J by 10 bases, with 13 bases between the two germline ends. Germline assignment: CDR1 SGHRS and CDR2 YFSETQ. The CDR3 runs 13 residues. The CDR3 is CASSLAGLSRAFF. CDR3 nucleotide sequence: TGCGCCAGCAGCTTGGCAGGACTAAGTAGAGCTTTCTTT. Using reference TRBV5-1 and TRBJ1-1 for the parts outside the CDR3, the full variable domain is KAGVTQTPRYLIKTRGQQVTLSCSPISGHRSVSWYQQTPGQGLQFLFEYFSETQRNKGNFPGRFSGRQFSNSRSEMNVSTLELGDSALYLCASSLAGLSRAFFGQGTRLTVV.

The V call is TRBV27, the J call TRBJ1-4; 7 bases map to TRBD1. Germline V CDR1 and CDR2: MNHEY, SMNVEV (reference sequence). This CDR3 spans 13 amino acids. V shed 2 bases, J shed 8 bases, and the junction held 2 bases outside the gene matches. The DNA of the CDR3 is TGTGCCAGCAGTTTACCGGACAGGGAAAAACTGTTTTTT. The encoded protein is CASSLPDREKLFF.

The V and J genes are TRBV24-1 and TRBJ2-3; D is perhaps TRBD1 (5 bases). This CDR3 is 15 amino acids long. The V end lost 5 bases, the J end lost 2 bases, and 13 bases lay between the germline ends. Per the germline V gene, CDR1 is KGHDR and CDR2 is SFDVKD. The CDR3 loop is CATSGPQEYTDTQYF. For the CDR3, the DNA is TGTGCCACCAGTGGACCACAGGAATACACAGATACGCAGTATTTT.

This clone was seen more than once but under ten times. CDR3 region: CATSDSMGPGTEAFF. The DNA for the CDR3 is TGTGCCACCAGTGACAGTATGGGGCCAGGCACTGAAGCTTTCTTT. V is TRBV24-1 and J is TRBJ1-1, with a weak D call TRBD1 (5 bases). Germline V gene data show CDR1 as KGHDR and CDR2 as SFDVKD. The V end was cut by 4 bases, the J end by 4 bases, with 15 bases between. The CDR3 consists of 15 residues.

The CDR3 reads CASSPRTGGNSPLHF. Here the CDR3 DNA reads TGTGCCAGCAGCCCTAGGACAGGGGGGAATTCACCCCTCCACTTT. The V and J genes are TRBV13 and TRBJ1-6, with 10 bases aligning to TRBD1. Germline CDR1 and CDR2: PRHDT and FYEKMQ (reference sequence). The CDR3 is 15 amino acids. V lost 5 bases, J lost 7 bases, and 5 bases stayed unmatched.

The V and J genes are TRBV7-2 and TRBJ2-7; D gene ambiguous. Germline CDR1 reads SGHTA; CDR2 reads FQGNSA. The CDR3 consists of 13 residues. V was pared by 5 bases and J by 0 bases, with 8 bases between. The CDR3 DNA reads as TGTGCCAGCAGCAACCTCGGCTCCTACGAGCAGTACTTC. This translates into CASSNLGSYEQYF.

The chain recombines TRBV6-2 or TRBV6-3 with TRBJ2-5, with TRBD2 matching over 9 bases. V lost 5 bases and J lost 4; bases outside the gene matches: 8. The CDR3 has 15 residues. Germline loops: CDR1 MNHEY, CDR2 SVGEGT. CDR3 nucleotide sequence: TGTGCCAGCAGTCTCGACGGACTAGCGAGAGAGACCCAGTACTTC. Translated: CASSLDGLARETQYF.

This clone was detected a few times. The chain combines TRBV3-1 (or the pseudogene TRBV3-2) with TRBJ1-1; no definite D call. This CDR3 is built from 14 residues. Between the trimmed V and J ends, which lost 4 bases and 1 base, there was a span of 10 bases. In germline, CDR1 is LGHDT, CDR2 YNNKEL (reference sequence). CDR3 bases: TGTGCCAGCAGCCCGAGGTACGGGAACACTGAAGCTTTCTTT. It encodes CASSPRYGNTEAFF.

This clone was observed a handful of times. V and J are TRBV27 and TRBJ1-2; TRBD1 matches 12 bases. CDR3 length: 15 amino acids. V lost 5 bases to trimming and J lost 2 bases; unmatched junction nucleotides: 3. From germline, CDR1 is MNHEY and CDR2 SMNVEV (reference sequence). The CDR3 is CASSPGQGANYGYTF. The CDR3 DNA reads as TGTGCCAGCAGTCCGGGACAGGGGGCAAACTATGGCTACACCTTC.

Written as DNA, the CDR3 is TGTGCCAGCAGCCGTACGGGAAGGAATTCACCCCTCCACTTT. Its translation is CASSRTGRNSPLHF. The chain has TRBV6-6 and TRBJ1-6, with D uncertain. Between the trimmed V and J ends, which lost 6 bases and 7 bases, there was a span of 13 bases. This CDR3 spans 14 amino acids. CDR1 and CDR2 (germline): MNHNY, SVGAGI (reference sequence).

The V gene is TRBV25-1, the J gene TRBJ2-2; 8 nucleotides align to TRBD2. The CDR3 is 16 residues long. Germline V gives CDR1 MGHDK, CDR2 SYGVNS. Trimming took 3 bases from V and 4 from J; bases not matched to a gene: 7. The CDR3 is CASSDRAGDSTGELFF. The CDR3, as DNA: TGTGCCAGCAGTGACCGAGCGGGAGACTCCACCGGGGAGCTGTTTTTT.

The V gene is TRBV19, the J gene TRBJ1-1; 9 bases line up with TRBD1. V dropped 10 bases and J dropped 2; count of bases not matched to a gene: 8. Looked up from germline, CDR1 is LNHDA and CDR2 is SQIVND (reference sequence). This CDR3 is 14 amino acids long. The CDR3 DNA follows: TGTGCCACCAGGGGGACAGGGTTTAACACTGAAGCTTTCTTT. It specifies CATRGTGFNTEAFF. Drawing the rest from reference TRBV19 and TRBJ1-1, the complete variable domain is DGGITQSPKYLFRKEGQNVTLSCEQNLNHDAMYWYRQDPGQGLRLIYYSQIVNDFQKGDIAEGYSVSREKKESFPLTVTSAQKNPTAFYLCATRGTGFNTEAFFGQGTRLTVV.

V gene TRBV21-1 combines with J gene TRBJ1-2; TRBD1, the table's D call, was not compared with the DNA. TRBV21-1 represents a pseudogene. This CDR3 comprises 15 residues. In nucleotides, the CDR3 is TGTGCCAGCAGCAAAGCTGGGGGCGGTTGGTATGGCTACACCTTC. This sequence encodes CASSKAGGGWYGYTF.

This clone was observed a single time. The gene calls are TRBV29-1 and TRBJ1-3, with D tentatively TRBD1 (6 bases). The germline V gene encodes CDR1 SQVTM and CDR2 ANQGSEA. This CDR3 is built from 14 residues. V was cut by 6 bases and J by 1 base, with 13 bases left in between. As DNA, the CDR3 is TGCAGCGTCCAGAGGGGGACATCTGGAAACACCATATATTTT. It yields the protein CSVQRGTSGNTIYF. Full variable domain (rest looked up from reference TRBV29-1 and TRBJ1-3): SAVISQKPSRDICQRGTSLTIQCQVDSQVTMMFWYRQQPGQSLTLIATANQGSEATYESGFVIDKFPISRPNLTFSTLTVSNMSPEDSSIYLCSVQRGTSGNTIYFGEGSWLTVV.

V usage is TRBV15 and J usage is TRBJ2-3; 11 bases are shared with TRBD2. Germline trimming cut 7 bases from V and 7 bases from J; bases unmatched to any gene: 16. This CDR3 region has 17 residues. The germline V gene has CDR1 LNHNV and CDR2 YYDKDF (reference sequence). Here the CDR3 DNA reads TGTGCCACCACTAAGGGTGTAGCGGGAGGGCCTGCATATACGCAGTATTTT. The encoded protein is CATTKGVAGGPAYTQYF.

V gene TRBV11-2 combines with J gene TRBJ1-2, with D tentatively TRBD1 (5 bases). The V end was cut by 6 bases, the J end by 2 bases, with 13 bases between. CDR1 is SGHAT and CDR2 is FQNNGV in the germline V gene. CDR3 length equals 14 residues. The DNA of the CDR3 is TGTGCCAGCAGTCATGCGGGGGGGAACTATGGCTACACCTTC. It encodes CASSHAGGNYGYTF.

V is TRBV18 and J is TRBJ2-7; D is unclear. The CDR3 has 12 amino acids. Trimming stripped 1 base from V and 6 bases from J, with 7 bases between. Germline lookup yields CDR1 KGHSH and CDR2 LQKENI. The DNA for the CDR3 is TGTGCCAGCTCACCACGTTTCAGCGAGCAGTACTTC. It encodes CASSPRFSEQYF.

CDR3 amino acids: CASSLKGLSSGANVLTF. The CDR3 coding sequence is TGTGCCAGCAGCTTAAAAGGACTGTCCTCTGGGGCCAACGTCCTGACTTTC. The chain has TRBV7-2 and TRBJ2-6, with a tentative D call TRBD2 (5 bases). The CDR3 is 17 amino acids. V lost 2 bases and J 0 bases, leaving 11 bases between the germline ends. The germline V gene encodes CDR1 SGHTA and CDR2 FQGNSA.

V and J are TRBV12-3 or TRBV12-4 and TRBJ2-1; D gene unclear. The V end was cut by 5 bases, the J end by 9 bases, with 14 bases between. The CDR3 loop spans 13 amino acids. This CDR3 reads CASSLGALGEQFF. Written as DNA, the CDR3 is TGTGCCAGCAGTCTTGGAGCGCTCGGTGAGCAGTTCTTC.

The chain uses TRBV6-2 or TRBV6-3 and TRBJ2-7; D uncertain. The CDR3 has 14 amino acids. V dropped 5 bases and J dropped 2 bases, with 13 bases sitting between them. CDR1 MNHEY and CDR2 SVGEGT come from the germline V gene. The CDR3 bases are TGTGCCAGCAGTACGCCAGAGGAGCCCTACGAGCAGTACTTC. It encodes CASSTPEEPYEQYF.

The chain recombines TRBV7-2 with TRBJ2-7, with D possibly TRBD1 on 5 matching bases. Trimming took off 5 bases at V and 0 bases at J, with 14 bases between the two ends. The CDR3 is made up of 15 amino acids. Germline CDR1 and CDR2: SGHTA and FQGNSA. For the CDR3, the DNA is TGTGCCAGCAGCCCCAGCTCAGGGATCTCCTACGAGCAGTACTTC. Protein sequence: CASSPSSGISYEQYF.

CDR3: CASSSDRVNQPQHF. The DNA of the CDR3 is TGTGCCAGCAGCTCAGACAGGGTCAATCAGCCCCAGCATTTT. The chain carries TRBV27 and TRBJ1-5, with 7 bases fitting TRBD1. V lost 6 bases, J lost 3 bases, and 5 bases stayed unmatched. CDR1 and CDR2 (germline): MNHEY, SMNVEV (reference sequence). The CDR3 totals 14 residues.

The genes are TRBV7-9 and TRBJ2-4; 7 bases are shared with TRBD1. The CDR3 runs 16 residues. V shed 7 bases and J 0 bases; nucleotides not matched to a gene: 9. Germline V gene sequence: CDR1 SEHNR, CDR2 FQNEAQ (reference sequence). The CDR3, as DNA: TGTGCCAGCACAGAGGACAGGAACCTAGCCAAAAACATTCAGTACTTC. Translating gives CASTEDRNLAKNIQYF.

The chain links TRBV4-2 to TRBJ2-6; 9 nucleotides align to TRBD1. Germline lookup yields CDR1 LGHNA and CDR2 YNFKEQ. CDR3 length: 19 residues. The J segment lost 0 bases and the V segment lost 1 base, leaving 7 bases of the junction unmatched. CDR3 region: CASSQAPGTGRSGANVLTF. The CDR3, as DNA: TGTGCCAGCAGCCAAGCGCCCGGGACAGGGCGCTCTGGGGCCAACGTCCTGACTTTC.

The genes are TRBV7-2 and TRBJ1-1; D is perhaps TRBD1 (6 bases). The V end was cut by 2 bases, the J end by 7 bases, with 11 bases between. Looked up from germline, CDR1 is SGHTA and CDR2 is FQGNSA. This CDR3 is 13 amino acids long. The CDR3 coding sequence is TGTGCCAGCAGCTTAAGACAGGAACTTGAAGCTTTCTTT. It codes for CASSLRQELEAFF.

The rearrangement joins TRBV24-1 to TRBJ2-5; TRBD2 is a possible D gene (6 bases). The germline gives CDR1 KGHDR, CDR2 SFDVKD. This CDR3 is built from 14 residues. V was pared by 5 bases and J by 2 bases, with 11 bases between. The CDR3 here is CATSGTGLQETQYF. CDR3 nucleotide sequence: TGTGCCACCAGTGGAACAGGACTACAAGAGACCCAGTACTTC.